This TCR beta chain was recovered during a study of tumor-infiltrating lymphocytes in primary liver carcinoma (TCRdb year 2017). With regard to the full study: Roughly 5 patients with histopathologically diagnosed primary liver carcinoma underwent surgical resection in China between 2015 and 2016. A total of about 35 specimens from 5 patients, comprising approximately 25 tumor regions, 5 adjacent noncancerous liver tissues and 5 peripheral blood samples, were covered by TCRbeta repertoire sequencing. Tumors of the five patients were stage T1-T3 N0M0 with maximum diameters of roughly 4.2 to 10 cm. Hepatocellular carcinoma (four) or combined HCC and intrahepatic cholangiocarcinoma (one) was present in the five patients, who were three men and two women aged 30 to 69 years. Technical replicate repertoires showed high reproducibility, with mean shared-clone rates approximately 0.87 and correlation coefficients above 0.95. Each sample produced about 3.5 to 7.13 million productive TCRbeta reads, and read depth showed no significant difference between tissue types. For each liver tumor, the study sampled five regions along with adjacent normal tissue and blood, and applied TCRbeta repertoire sequencing, expression microarrays and whole-exome sequencing. Paper-wide results and their limitations: The top 250 clones made up a significantly larger repertoire fraction in tumors than in blood (p = 0.039). Since the samples were bulk and unsorted, there was no way to compare CD4+ and CD8+ T cell repertoires. Only the TCR beta chain was sequenced, which likely underestimates true repertoire diversity because unpaired alpha chains were not captured. Pairs of tumor regions showed greater repertoire overlap (mean about 36%) than tumor-adjacent pairs (about 17%) or tumor-blood pairs (roughly 15%), which is consistent with antigen-driven expansion. Only 4 or 5 patients were included in the study, and the authors note that the findings should be validated in a larger study.

Blood RNA was extracted from unsorted whole blood using TRIzol reagent, and germline DNA was obtained with the DNeasy Blood & Tissue kit. Chronic HBV infection was present in the patients, and the patients were treatment-naive at sampling. Before surgery, approximately 3.8 milliliters of peripheral blood were drawn into K2EDTA tubes. A constant-region primer and ProtoScript II reverse transcriptase were used to reverse-transcribe TCRbeta-specific cDNA from approximately 450 ng total RNA. Construction of the TCRbeta libraries relied on three nested rounds of multiplex PCR, following a slightly modified ARM-PCR procedure. Multiplex TRBV1-TRBV30 forward primers and a Cbeta reverse primer were used in the first two PCR rounds, each of which was run for around 10 cycles. A final 25-cycle PCR with Deep VentR polymerase added sample barcodes and Illumina adapters. Amplicons of 200-500 bp were gel-purified with a QIAquick gel extraction kit before sequencing. An Illumina HiSeq 2500 was used to sequence the TCRbeta amplicons with 250-bp paired-end reads. Turning to the authors' computational methods: Trimmomatic v0.33 was used to quality-trim the reads, and FLASH v1.2.11 was used to merge paired reads so that full CDR3 sequences could be recovered. MiGEC v1.2.1b assigned V, D and J germline segments to the rearranged TCRbeta sequences. Clonotype statistics and Shannon-Wiener diversity indices were computed with VDJtools v1.0.0. Except for diversity analysis, only each sample's 250 most abundant clonotypes were used in subsequent analyses to reduce sampling bias. TCRdb redid the processing of the public reads, applying fastp at Q25 and MiXCR, and retained in-frame beta chains. Each entry is one CDR3 protein sequence, shown with its most common DNA and genes. The V and J calls shown here were made by TCRdb, not taken from the authors' results. The sample table records hundreds of thousands of distinct CDR3 sequences; about 50% of these occur just once. The ten largest make up approximately 15% of the sample.

V is shortened by 3 bases, J by 5 bases, and the region joining them spans 11 bases. The CDR3, cysteine through phenylalanine, is 13 amino acids long. The CDR3 DNA has 39 bases and is translated from base 1. This clonotype was picked up a small number of times. No cognate antigen has been identified for it. Base qualities are not recorded, but no much larger clone differs from it by a single base. This chain joins TRBV12-3 or TRBV12-4 to TRBJ2-7; the D gene cannot be named for sure. The specimen sequenced was peripheral blood. The source of this sequence is a woman aged 30 to 39 with primary liver carcinoma and hepatitis B virus infection. The CDR3 region reads CASSFVVGDEQYF. The nucleotide sequence reads as follows: TGTGCCAGCAGTTTTGTCGTAGGTGACGAGCAGTACTTC.